This T cell receptor beta chain was recorded in a study of blood T cell repertoires in COVID-19. Study background: The origin of the acute and convalescent COVID-19 samples was the United States, Italy and Spain. T cells, B-cell-depleted T cells, or PBMCs supplied cDNA or gDNA.

In the original analysis: Researchers report that nucleated cell counts were estimated from reference gene primer amplification. Only in-frame clones appear in the TCRdb table, and some are missing; sequencing was by immunoSEQ multiplex PCR. That table gives V, J and clone size, and the DNA gave D and trimming. The table includes roughly 280,000 clones, roughly 87% detected once. The CDR3 contains 12 residues. CDR1 and CDR2 (germline): GTSNPN, SVGIG (reference sequence). Sequences were obtained from peripheral blood. V is TRBV30 and J is TRBJ1-1; 9 bases are shared with TRBD1. The TCR comes from a woman aged 45-65 years who had recovered from COVID-19. The CDR3 DNA is TGTGCGCAGGACAGGGGAGGGACTGAAGCTTTCTTT. This translates into CAQDRGGTEAFF. Full variable domain (rest looked up from reference TRBV30 and TRBJ1-1): SQTIHQWPATLVQPVGSPLSLECTVEGTSNPNLYWYRQAAGRGLQLLFYSVGIGQISSEVPQNLSASRPQDRQFILSSKKLLLSDSGFYLCAQDRGGTEAFFGQGTRLTVV.